The 28 T cell receptor beta chains given below trace back to one sample, sequenced in a study of blood T cell repertoires in COVID-19. Assay used: immunoSEQ multiplex PCR; TCRdb lists only in-frame clones, some missing. The table has tens of thousands of clones, about 89% seen once. Sequencing input: PBMCs or T cells enriched from blood (not recorded which). The receptor set was obtained from a woman aged 50 to 60 with acute COVID-19.

This clone came up a few times. This chain links TRBV9 with TRBJ1-5, with D uncertain. V lost 0 bases, J lost 2 bases, and 9 bases lay in between. Germline assignment: CDR1 SGDLS and CDR2 YYNGEE. The CDR3 has 15 amino acids. The CDR3 nucleotides read TGTGCCAGCAGCGTAGATGCCAGTCGCAATCAGCCCCAGCATTTT. Its translation: CASSVDASRNQPQHF.

V gene TRBV4-2 combines with J gene TRBJ2-1, with D unclear. Germline lookup yields CDR1 LGHNA and CDR2 YNFKEQ. The CDR3 spans 16 residues. V lost 3 bases and J lost 0, with 12 bases in between. For the CDR3, the DNA is TGTGCCAGCAGCCACCCCGGAAGGAGCTCCTACAATGAGCAGTTCTTC. This sequence encodes CASSHPGRSSYNEQFF.

The count of this clone is one. The rearrangement links TRBV11-2 to TRBJ2-5; maybe TRBD1 (5 bases). CDR1 and CDR2 (germline): SGHAT, FQNNGV. V dropped 0 bases and J dropped 2 bases, with 7 bases sitting between them. The length of the CDR3 is 14 residues. In nucleotides, the CDR3 is TGTGCCAGCAGCTTAGAACAGGTGCAAGAGACCCAGTACTTC. Protein product: CASSLEQVQETQYF.

This clone was picked up one time. The chain employs TRBV19 and TRBJ1-1; maybe TRBD1 (5 bases). CDR1 LNHDA and CDR2 SQIVND come from the germline V gene (reference sequence). The CDR3 is made up of 13 amino acids. V shed 3 bases and J shed 1 base, with 6 bases lying between them. The CDR3 is CASSIRENTEAFF. In nucleotides, the CDR3 is TGTGCCAGTAGTATCAGGGAGAACACTGAAGCTTTCTTT.

The genes are TRBV4-2 and TRBJ1-5; D perhaps matches TRBD1 (6 bases). Per germline, CDR1 LGHNA and CDR2 YNFKEQ. Trimming removed 1 base from V and 1 base from J, with 14 bases in between. The CDR3 is 17 residues long. The CDR3 DNA reads TGTGCCAGCAGCCAAGTCCGTGGGGGCAGGAGCAATCAGCCCCAGCATTTT. It is translated as CASSQVRGGRSNQPQHF.

This chain's CDR3 is CASSSWQYYEQYF. CDR3 coding DNA: TGTGCCAGCAGCTCGTGGCAGTACTACGAGCAGTACTTC. The gene calls are TRBV28 and TRBJ2-7; D is unresolved. The CDR3 loop spans 13 amino acids. CDR1 and CDR2 from the germline V gene are MDHEN and SYDVKM. V shed 6 bases and J shed 3 bases, with 12 bases lying between them.

The rearrangement joins TRBV7-2 to TRBJ2-5; possible D gene TRBD1, 6 bases. The CDR3 contains 17 residues. V shed 1 base and J shed 5 bases, with 20 bases lying between them. Germline CDR1 and CDR2: SGHTA and FQGNSA. CDR3 nucleotide sequence: TGTGCCAGCAGCTTAGAAATTATGGGGGCCACGGGGGAGACCCAGTACTTC. Amino acids: CASSLEIMGATGETQYF.

The chain carries TRBV3-1 (or the pseudogene TRBV3-2) and TRBJ2-5; TRBD2 matches 7 bases. The CDR3 has 15 amino acids. Germline CDR1 and CDR2: LGHDT and YNNKEL (reference sequence). The junction had 9 bases not matched to a gene; V was cut back by 5 bases and J by 3 bases. The CDR3 loop is CASSLGTNWEETQYF. In DNA, the CDR3 is TGTGCCAGCAGCTTGGGGACTAACTGGGAAGAGACCCAGTACTTC.

V gene TRBV10-3 combines with J gene TRBJ1-4; 9 nucleotides match TRBD1. Trimming cost V 6 bases and J 6 bases; bases outside gene matches: 5. The CDR3 sequence is 14 residues long. The germline gives CDR1 ENHRY, CDR2 SYGVKD. CDR3 in DNA: TGTGCCATCAGGTACCGGGACAGGGATGAAAAACTGTTTTTT. Its translation is CAIRYRDRDEKLFF.

This rearrangement joins TRBV2 to TRBJ2-2; 7 bases line up with TRBD2. The germline V gene encodes CDR1 SNHLY and CDR2 FYNNEI. The CDR3 is 14 residues long. V trimming: 7 bases; J trimming: 5 bases; junction bases outside the gene matches: 7. The CDR3 here is CASKGPAGTGELFF. Written as DNA, the CDR3 is TGTGCCAGCAAGGGGCCAGCGGGGACCGGGGAGCTGTTTTTT.

The chain uses TRBV19 and TRBJ1-2, with TRBD1 matching 7 bases. Trimming removed 5 bases from V and 0 bases from J; junction bases left unmatched: 3. The CDR3 length is 14 residues. Germline V gene data show CDR1 as LNHDA and CDR2 as SQIVND (reference sequence). CDR3 in amino acids: CASSPGQANYGYTF. The CDR3 nucleotides are TGTGCCAGTAGTCCCGGACAGGCTAACTATGGCTACACCTTC.

This chain joins TRBV7-2 and TRBJ2-3; D is unresolved. CDR1 is SGHTA, CDR2 FQGNSA, per germline. V lost 4 bases, J lost 1 base, and 12 bases lay in between. This CDR3 is 15 amino acids long. CDR3 amino acids: CASSSLVLGTDTQYF. The CDR3 DNA is TGTGCCAGCAGCTCCTTAGTTCTGGGCACAGATACGCAGTATTTT.

The genes are TRBV7-9 and TRBJ2-2, with 12 bases lining up with TRBD2. Trimming at V came to 2 bases and at J to 6 bases, leaving 1 base not matched to a gene. The CDR3 consists of 15 residues. Germline V lookup: CDR1 SEHNR, CDR2 FQNEAQ (reference sequence). The CDR3 loop is CASSLRLAGAGELFF. The CDR3 DNA reads as TGTGCCAGCAGCTTAAGACTAGCGGGAGCCGGGGAGCTGTTTTTT.

The chain employs TRBV4-3 and TRBJ1-2; 9 nucleotides match TRBD1. CDR1 is LGHNA and CDR2 is YSLEER in the germline V gene. The CDR3 totals 15 residues. V lost 1 base to trimming and J lost 3 bases; unmatched junction nucleotides: 3. CDR3 coding DNA: TGCGCCAGCAGCCAAGGGGACAGGGCAGACTATGGCTACACCTTC. Amino acid sequence: CASSQGDRADYGYTF.

The genes are TRBV4-3 and TRBJ2-1; TRBD2 matches at 13 bases. In germline, CDR1 is LGHNA, CDR2 YSLEER. V shed 4 bases and J 7 bases; nucleotides not matched to a gene: 4. CDR3 length: 15 residues. CDR3 region: CASSPTSGRLNEQFF. CDR3 sequence (DNA): TGCGCCAGCAGCCCGACTAGCGGGAGGCTAAATGAGCAGTTCTTC.

The CDR3 region is CASSKGDRTGGDTEAFF. DNA for the CDR3: TGTGCCAGCAGCAAAGGAGATCGGACAGGCGGGGACACTGAAGCTTTCTTT. The chain joins TRBV21-1 to TRBJ1-1; the listed D gene, TRBD1, was not tested against the DNA. TRBV21-1 is designated a pseudogene. The CDR3 totals 17 residues.

The chain carries TRBV14 and TRBJ2-5; D gene ambiguous. V lost 3 bases and J lost 2, with 4 bases in between. The CDR3 contains 12 residues. Germline V CDR1 and CDR2: SGHDN, FVKESK. The CDR3: CASSHLQETQYF. CDR3 bases: TGTGCCAGCAGCCATCTACAAGAGACCCAGTACTTC.

This clone was observed once. The chain combines TRBV7-9 with TRBJ1-2; the match to TRBD1 covers 8 bases. The V segment lost 3 bases and the J segment 6 bases; nucleotides outside the gene matches: 12. Germline loops: CDR1 SEHNR, CDR2 FQNEAQ (reference sequence). The CDR3 loop spans 16 amino acids. CDR3 sequence (DNA): TGTGCCAGCAGCTTTGGACTCCTGGACAGGGAGGATGGCTACACCTTC. Translation gives CASSFGLLDREDGYTF.

The chain links TRBV12-2 to TRBJ2-1; no check of the table's D call, TRBD2, against the DNA was made. TRBV12-2 is a pseudogene locus. This CDR3 has 11 residues. CDR3 region: CASRIGSEQFF. CDR3 nucleotide sequence: TGTGCAAGTCGCATTGGGAGTGAGCAGTTCTTC.

The gene calls are TRBV5-5 and TRBJ2-1; 9 bases are a match to TRBD1. The ends lost 4 bases at V and 6 bases at J; junction bases unmatched: 11. This CDR3 has 16 amino acids. From germline, CDR1 is SGHKS and CDR2 YYEKEE (reference sequence). CDR3 loop: CASSLAGTGTINEQFF. DNA for the CDR3: TGTGCCAGCAGCCTCGCGGGGACAGGGACTATCAATGAGCAGTTCTTC.

The CDR3 coding sequence is TGCGCCAGCAGCTGGGAAGACAGGTTGGAAGCTTTCTTT. Protein product: CASSWEDRLEAFF. The genes are TRBV5-1 and TRBJ1-1; possibly TRBD1 for D (6 bases). The ends were cut back, 3 bases at V and 8 bases at J, with 14 bases in the middle. The CDR3 length is 13 residues. The V gene's germline CDR1 is SGHRS and CDR2 YFSETQ.

V usage is TRBV24-1 and J usage is TRBJ1-2; 7 bases map to TRBD1. The CDR3 sequence is 15 residues long. Germline V gene data show CDR1 as KGHDR and CDR2 as SFDVKD. With 4 bases clipped from V and 7 bases from J, the junction kept 11 bases outside the gene matches. The CDR3 spells CATSETSGTDSGYTF. The CDR3 DNA follows: TGTGCCACCAGTGAGACCTCCGGGACAGATAGTGGCTACACCTTC.

The V and J genes are TRBV19 and TRBJ2-7; 10 bases map to TRBD1. Per germline, CDR1 LNHDA and CDR2 SQIVND (reference sequence). The CDR3 totals 15 residues. Germline trimming cut 6 bases from V and 7 bases from J; bases unmatched to any gene: 12. CDR3 loop: CASSWRGTGAREQYF. In nucleotides, the CDR3 is TGTGCCAGTAGCTGGAGGGGGACAGGGGCTAGAGAGCAGTACTTC.

This rearrangement joins TRBV25-1 to TRBJ2-7, with D possibly TRBD1 on 5 matching bases. The CDR3 is made up of 11 amino acids. Trimming pared 6 bases from V and 5 bases from J, leaving 8 bases between. Germline loops: CDR1 MGHDK, CDR2 SYGVNS. The CDR3 region has the DNA TGTGCCAGCAGACAGGCCGACGAGCAGTACTTC. It encodes CASRQADEQYF.

This chain links TRBV27 with TRBJ1-5, with unresolved D. Looked up from germline, CDR1 is MNHEY and CDR2 is SMNVEV (reference sequence). The length of the CDR3 is 14 residues. V was cut by 4 bases and J by 13 bases, with 20 bases left in between. The chain's CDR3 is CASSSNLAGFDQHF. CDR3 nucleotides: TGTGCCAGCAGTTCAAACCTAGCCGGTTTTGATCAGCATTTT.

This clone was detected only a few times. This rearrangement joins TRBV4-1 to TRBJ1-5; 7 nucleotides match TRBD1. V lost 2 bases to trimming and J lost 5 bases; unmatched junction nucleotides: 3. The CDR3 is 14 amino acids. Per germline, CDR1 MGHRA and CDR2 YSYEKL. The CDR3 nucleotides read TGCGCCAGCAGCCAACAGACAGGGTATCAGCCCCAGCATTTT. Its protein is CASSQQTGYQPQHF.

CDR3 sequence: CASSASGQLYEQYF. The CDR3 DNA reads TGTGCCAGCAGCGCCTCGGGACAGCTTTACGAGCAGTACTTC. This chain connects TRBV7-2 to TRBJ2-7; TRBD1 matches at 7 bases. This CDR3 is built from 14 residues. Germline V gene lookup returns CDR1 SGHTA and CDR2 FQGNSA. J gave up 4 bases and V 5 bases, and 8 bases lay outside the gene matches.

The chain couples TRBV6-1 to TRBJ1-2; 8 nucleotides match TRBD1. CDR3 size: 16 residues. Germline-derived CDR1 and CDR2 are MNHNS and SASEGT. The V gene end was trimmed by 0 bases and the J gene end by 1 base; junction bases not matched to a gene: 4. The CDR3 sequence: CASSEATRGLNYGYTF. In DNA form, the CDR3 reads TGTGCCAGCAGTGAAGCGACCAGGGGGCTTAACTATGGCTACACCTTC.